This is a list of T cell receptor beta chains from one sample in a study of read filtering for tumor transcriptome and immune sequencing. MiXCR was run by TCRdb on the reads, yielding one entry per CDR3 protein. The sample carries more than 45,000 distinct CDR3 sequences, about 12% recorded once. The specimen was a population of CD138-negative cells sorted from bone marrow. Receptors were obtained from a donor aged 40 or over with multiple myeloma. The CDR3 runs from the conserved cysteine through the conserved F or W. A D gene is named only where the DNA matches it firmly. Clone size appears in some rows only: once, few, many, or a class for an expanded clone.

j_call clone_size d_call v_call cdr3_nt cdr3_aa
TRBJ1-4 many NA TRBV24-1 TGTGCCAACCGATCAGTCATCCTGTTTTTT CANRSVILFF
TRBJ2-4 many NA TRBV10-3 TGTGCCATCAGTGAGTCTGGGGTGGCCAAAAACATTCAGTACTTC CAISESGVAKNIQYF
TRBJ2-1 many NA TRBV20-1 TGCAGTGGCAGGCTAGCTCATCGTCTCGATGAGCAGTTCTTC CSGRLAHRLDEQFF
TRBJ2-7 many NA TRBV27 TGTGCCAGCAGACATCGGGACACCTCCTACGAGCAGTACTTC CASRHRDTSYEQYF
TRBJ2-3 many TRBD2 TRBV4-2 TGTGCCAGCAGCCAAGATCTAGCAGCGGGGGCCACAGATACGCAGTATTTT CASSQDLAAGATDTQYF
TRBJ1-5 many NA TRBV6-6 TGTGCCAGCAGTTACTTGGCGGCCGGGACGGCCGATAGCAATCAGCCCCAGCATTTT CASSYLAAGTADSNQPQHF
TRBJ2-3 many NA TRBV6-2/TRBV6-3 TGTGCCAGCAGTTACAGTCGAACCAACAGAAGACCGATCACAGATACGCAGTATTTT CASSYSRTNRRPITDTQYF
TRBJ2-7 many TRBD1 TRBV20-1 TGCAGTGCTGTTGAAGACAGGGGGAACTACGAGCAGTACTTC CSAVEDRGNYEQYF
TRBJ1-6 many NA TRBV28 TGTGCCAGCAGTTTGGGGAGCTCCTATAATTCACCCCTCCACTTT CASSLGSSYNSPLHF
TRBJ2-7 many NA TRBV7-9 TGTGCCAGCAGCTTAGTAGTCCTCTCTACCTACGAGCAGTACTTC CASSLVVLSTYEQYF
TRBJ2-3 few TRBD1 TRBV3-1 TGTGCCAGCAGCCTGGGGCAGGGGGTGTCAGATACGCAGTATTTT CASSLGQGVSDTQYF
TRBJ2-2 few NA TRBV24-1 TGTGCCACCAGTGATCCCGGGACCCTCACCGGGGAGCTGTTTTTT CATSDPGTLTGELFF
TRBJ1-1 NA NA TRBV6-2/TRBV6-3 TGTGCCAGCAGTTACAGGCTGGGGGGCACTGAAGCTTTCTTT CASSYRLGGTEAFF
TRBJ2-7 many NA TRBV2 TGTGCCAGCAGGCCCAGTTCGACAGTGCCCTCCTACGAGCAGTACTTC CASRPSSTVPSYEQYF
TRBJ1-1 many TRBD1 TRBV18 TGTGCCAGCTCACTGGGACAGGGAACTAACACTGAAGCTTTCTTT CASSLGQGTNTEAFF
TRBJ2-3 many TRBD2 TRBV11-2 TGTGCCAGCAGCGTACTCATCGGACTAGCGGGGGGGTTAGATACGCAGTATTTT CASSVLIGLAGGLDTQYF
TRBJ2-5 many NA TRBV11-2 TGTGCCAGCAGCAAGCTGGGACTGGACCAAGAGACCCAGTACTTC CASSKLGLDQETQYF
TRBJ2-2 many NA TRBV19 TGTGCCAGTAGCTTACAGGAGAACACCGGGGAGCTGTTTTTT CASSLQENTGELFF
TRBJ2-1 NA NA TRBV14 TGTGCCAGCAGCCTCCTTAGCGGAGGCTCCTACGATGAGCAGTTCTTC CASSLLSGGSYDEQFF
TRBJ2-3 many TRBD1 TRBV29-1 TGCAGCGTACCGACAGGGGCCGATACGCAGTATTTT CSVPTGADTQYF
TRBJ2-7 many NA TRBV3-1 TGTGCCAGCAGCCAAACCGGGGTATCCTACGAGCAGTACTTC CASSQTGVSYEQYF
TRBJ1-2 many NA TRBV20-1 TGCAGTGCTCCCGACCGAAGACTCCGCTATGGCTACACCTTC CSAPDRRLRYGYTF
TRBJ1-5 many NA TRBV19 TGTGCCAGTAGTACAGGGTTCGGTCAGCCCCAGCATTTT CASSTGFGQPQHF
TRBJ2-2 NA NA TRBV7-3 TGTGCCAGCAGCATAAATTCGGGGGCAGACACCGGGGAGCTGTTTTTT CASSINSGADTGELFF
TRBJ2-1 many NA TRBV20-1 TGCAGTGCTAGTAGGGAATACAATGAGCAGTTCTTC CSASREYNEQFF
TRBJ2-1 many TRBD2 TRBV15 TGTGCCACCAGCAGGGGCGGGGGTGATGAGCAGTTCTTC CATSRGGGDEQFF
TRBJ1-5 many NA TRBV14 TGTGCCAGCAGCCCCGGGGGAGGTCGCAATCAGCCCCAGCATTTT CASSPGGGRNQPQHF